The 25 T cell receptor beta chains listed next were all sequenced from one sample in a study of blood T cells in healthy people across ages. The second PCR ran roughly 6 to 11 cycles with a sample-barcoded 5' primer and J-beta primers. TCRdb re-derived calls from the 5' RACE reads in MiXCR, one entry per CDR3 protein. The table has about 780,000 distinct CDR3 sequences, around 45% seen once. What was sequenced was blood. The receptors derive from a man older than 75 in good health.

V and J are TRBV14 and TRBJ2-1; no clear D gene. The CDR3 contains 15 residues. V lost 7 bases and J lost 3, with 16 bases in between. Per germline, CDR1 SGHDN and CDR2 FVKESK. Here the CDR3 DNA reads TGTGCCAGCAACCCCCTACCTCCCAACTACAATGAGCAGTTCTTC. Its protein is CASNPLPPNYNEQFF.

This sequence joins TRBV20-1 and TRBJ1-6; D unresolved. This CDR3 region has 13 residues. CDR1 and CDR2 (germline): DFQATT, SNEGSKA (reference sequence). Between the trimmed V and J ends, which lost 3 bases and 7 bases, there was a span of 10 bases. Here the CDR3 DNA reads TGCAGTGCTAGGTCGCAGTTAAATTCACCCCTCCACTTT. It yields the protein CSARSQLNSPLHF.

The rearrangement joins TRBV12-3 or TRBV12-4 to TRBJ2-3; 7 bases map to TRBD2. The ends lost 4 bases at V and 0 bases at J; junction bases unmatched: 7. The CDR3 has 16 residues. DNA of the CDR3: TGTGCCAGCAGTTCTAGCGGAGCTACTAGCACAGATACGCAGTATTTT. Translation gives CASSSSGATSTDTQYF.

V gene TRBV20-1 combines with J gene TRBJ1-3; the match to TRBD1 covers 9 bases. Germline CDR1 DFQATT, CDR2 SNEGSKA (reference sequence). V dropped 7 bases and J dropped 0; count of bases not matched to a gene: 4. The CDR3 length is 14 residues. CDR3: CSVATGGSGNTIYF. The CDR3 nucleotides read TGCAGTGTGGCGACAGGGGGCTCTGGAAACACCATATATTTT.

The chain combines TRBV19 with TRBJ2-1; 7 bases align to TRBD1. V lost 2 bases to trimming and J lost 8 bases; unmatched junction nucleotides: 9. Germline V gives CDR1 LNHDA, CDR2 SQIVND (reference sequence). CDR3 length: 15 amino acids. CDR3 amino acids: CASSIKETGSDEQFF. CDR3 bases: TGTGCCAGTAGTATAAAAGAGACAGGGTCCGATGAGCAGTTCTTC.

The J gene is TRBJ2-1, the V gene TRBV5-1, with 10 bases matching TRBD1. V was pared by 1 base and J by 3 bases, with 4 bases of the junction left unmatched. CDR3 length: 16 residues. Germline values: CDR1 SGHRS, CDR2 YFSETQ. The CDR3 nucleotides read TGCGCCAGCAGCTTGACCGGACAGGGGGTCTACAATGAGCAGTTCTTC. As protein: CASSLTGQGVYNEQFF.

The rearrangement joins TRBV7-2 to TRBJ2-1; 10 bases are shared with TRBD2. This CDR3 spans 16 amino acids. Germline assignment: CDR1 SGHTA and CDR2 FQGNSA. V lost 6 bases and J lost 8; bases outside the gene matches: 13. The CDR3 coding sequence is TGTGCCAGCAGTCCCTTTGGAGCGGGAGGGCCGGATGAGCAGTTCTTC. This encodes CASSPFGAGGPDEQFF.

V and J are TRBV20-1 and TRBJ2-5, with D possibly TRBD1 on 6 matching bases. Germline values: CDR1 DFQATT, CDR2 SNEGSKA (reference sequence). The CDR3 length is 14 residues. With 1 base removed from V and 11 bases from J, the gap between germline ends came to 20 bases. The CDR3 sequence is CSARGGGEVNEQYF. CDR3 coding DNA: TGCAGTGCTAGAGGAGGGGGAGAAGTAAATGAGCAGTACTTC.

This clonotype was observed a few times. The V call is TRBV3-1, the J call TRBJ2-1; D tentatively fits TRBD1 or TRBD2 (5 bases each). The CDR3 sequence is 16 residues long. From germline, CDR1 is LGHDT and CDR2 YNNKEL (reference sequence). Deletions cut 1 base from V and 2 bases from J, with 12 bases between. The CDR3 is CASSQVVGVAYNEQFF. In DNA form, the CDR3 reads TGTGCCAGCAGCCAAGTGGTGGGGGTAGCCTACAATGAGCAGTTCTTC.

Only a few counts were recorded for this clonotype. The chain links TRBV29-1 to TRBJ1-5; 7 positions agree with TRBD1. This CDR3 is built from 13 residues. CDR1 SQVTM and CDR2 ANQGSEA come from the germline V gene. V lost 6 bases to trimming and J lost 6 bases; unmatched junction nucleotides: 8. In DNA, the CDR3 is TGCAGCGTCCTCACAGGGGTGTCTCAGCCCCAGCATTTT. This codes for CSVLTGVSQPQHF.

This clonotype has ten or more counts. The chain recombines TRBV29-1 with TRBJ2-7; D unresolved. There are 11 residues in the CDR3. V was shortened by 4 bases and J by 5 bases, with 9 bases between the two germline ends. The V gene's germline CDR1 is SQVTM and CDR2 ANQGSEA. The CDR3 DNA is TGCAGCGTTGGGACCGTTGACGAGCAGTACTTC. It yields the protein CSVGTVDEQYF.

The gene calls are TRBV7-9 and TRBJ2-3; unclear D gene. The CDR3 extends over 14 amino acids. Germline CDR1 is SEHNR and CDR2 is FQNEAQ (reference sequence). The germline V and J ends were trimmed by 3 bases and 3 bases, with 10 bases remaining between them. CDR3 region: CASSFLVGTDTQYF. The CDR3 DNA is TGTGCCAGCAGCTTTCTAGTTGGGACAGATACGCAGTATTTT.

The chain employs TRBV28 and TRBJ2-7; D gene uncertain. Trimming shortened V by 6 bases and J by 6 bases, and 12 bases separated the two germline ends. There are 12 residues in the CDR3. Germline V lookup: CDR1 MDHEN, CDR2 SYDVKM. The CDR3 loop is CASSLLRLEQYF. The CDR3 nucleotides read TGTGCCAGCAGCCTCCTCAGGCTCGAGCAGTACTTC.

This clonotype was seen only a few times. This sequence joins TRBV12-3 or TRBV12-4 and TRBJ2-5; 8 bases agree with TRBD2. CDR3 length: 15 amino acids. V was clipped by 3 bases and J by 11 bases; unmatched bases: 14. CDR3 nucleotides: TGTGCCAGCAGTTTCCCAGCGGGAGAAAAGAATGAGCAGTACTTC. Protein product: CASSFPAGEKNEQYF.

This clonotype turned up a few times. The chain couples TRBV4-3 to TRBJ2-1, with TRBD2 identical over 8 bases. Germline V CDR1 and CDR2: LGHNA, YSLEER. V lost 3 bases and J lost 4; bases outside the gene matches: 8. CDR3 length: 16 amino acids. The chain's CDR3 is CASSQTRLALYNEQFF. The DNA of the CDR3 is TGCGCCAGCAGCCAGACGAGACTAGCGCTATACAATGAGCAGTTCTTC.

In this sample, this clonotype turned up a few times. The rearrangement uses TRBV7-9 and TRBJ1-1; D unclear. Trimming took off 1 base at V and 6 bases at J, with 6 bases between the two ends. Germline assignment: CDR1 SEHNR and CDR2 FQNEAQ (reference sequence). This CDR3 is built from 12 residues. In nucleotides, the CDR3 is TGTGCCAGCAGCTTAGTGGCAGCTGAAGCTTTCTTT. It specifies CASSLVAAEAFF.

This clonotype has just a few counts. The chain links TRBV3-1 to TRBJ2-1, with D uncertain. This CDR3 comprises 14 residues. Germline-derived CDR1 and CDR2 are LGHDT and YNNKEL (reference sequence). Trimming left V 1 base short and J 9 bases short, with 13 bases between. Here the CDR3 DNA reads TGTGCCAGCAGCCAAGGGGTTTCCGACCTTGAGCAGTTCTTC. This translates into CASSQGVSDLEQFF.

The V gene is TRBV11-2, the J gene TRBJ1-2; D is unresolved. CDR3 length: 15 residues. Per germline, CDR1 SGHAT and CDR2 FQNNGV. Between the trimmed V and J ends, which lost 0 bases and 1 base, there was a span of 9 bases. As DNA, the CDR3 is TGTGCCAGCAGCTTAGATCGCACGAGTAACTATGGCTACACCTTC. This encodes CASSLDRTSNYGYTF.

The chain links TRBV29-1 to TRBJ2-7; D possibly matches TRBD1 or TRBD2 (6 bases each). V gave up 4 bases and J gave up 0 bases, with 10 bases separating them. The CDR3 has 13 amino acids. Germline lookup yields CDR1 SQVTM and CDR2 ANQGSEA. Here the CDR3 reads CSVGSGASYEQYF. Written as DNA, the CDR3 is TGCAGCGTTGGATCGGGGGCCTCCTACGAGCAGTACTTC.

Comments on this clonotype: A much larger clone lies one base from this, so it may be a read error. The chain recombines TRBV7-9 with TRBJ2-1; TRBD2 aligns across 9 bases. The germline V gene has CDR1 SEHNR and CDR2 FQNEAQ (reference sequence). The trim removed 10 bases at V and 0 bases at J, leaving 4 bases unmatched. This CDR3 region has 14 residues. The CDR3 here is CATWTSASYNEQFF. The CDR3 bases are TGTGCCACCTGGACTAGCGCCTCCTACAATGAGCAGTTCTTC. The entire variable domain, with the rest obtained from reference TRBV7-9 and TRBJ2-1, is as follows: DTGVSQNPRHKITKRGQNVTFRCDPISEHNRLYWYRQTLGQGPEFLTYFQNEAQLEKSRLLSDRFSAERPKGSFSTLEIQRTEQGDSAMYLCATWTSASYNEQFFGPGTRLTVL.

This rearrangement joins TRBV6-1 to TRBJ2-1; no reliable D call. Germline V gives CDR1 MNHNS, CDR2 SASEGT. The V and J ends lost 5 bases and 6 bases respectively, with 14 bases between them. CDR3 length: 14 amino acids. CDR3 residues: CASSLLQSVNEQFF. In DNA form, the CDR3 reads TGTGCCAGCAGTCTACTACAGAGCGTCAATGAGCAGTTCTTC.

The rearrangement joins TRBV20-1 to TRBJ2-1; 8 bases line up with TRBD1. This CDR3 comprises 18 residues. Germline trimming cut 4 bases from V and 10 bases from J; bases unmatched to any gene: 24. Germline CDR1 DFQATT, CDR2 SNEGSKA (reference sequence). This CDR3 reads CSAKNLLRATGGPSEQFF. The CDR3 coding sequence is TGCAGTGCTAAAAACCTACTGAGGGCAACAGGGGGACCGAGCGAGCAGTTCTTC.

The J gene is TRBJ2-1, the V gene TRBV6-2 or TRBV6-3; a possible D gene is TRBD2 (6 bases). The CDR3 contains 13 residues. Germline values: CDR1 MNHEY, CDR2 SVGEGT. The V and J ends lost 6 bases and 5 bases respectively, with 11 bases between them. This CDR3 reads CASRPGGNNEQFF. The CDR3 coding sequence is TGTGCCAGCAGGCCTGGGGGGAACAATGAGCAGTTCTTC.

This chain connects TRBV12-3 or TRBV12-4 to TRBJ2-3; D gene uncertain. The CDR3 length is 14 residues. With 2 bases removed from V and 3 bases from J, the gap between germline ends came to 9 bases. CDR3 sequence reads: CASSLRARTDTQYF. The CDR3 DNA sequence: TGTGCCAGCAGTTTAAGGGCCAGAACAGATACGCAGTATTTT.

The V gene is TRBV24-1, the J gene TRBJ2-5, with a weak D call TRBD1 (6 bases). Germline loops: CDR1 KGHDR, CDR2 SFDVKD. Trimming left V 4 bases short and J 4 bases short, with 24 bases between. The CDR3 spans 18 residues. The CDR3: CATSDPGAPQGIIETQYF. As DNA, the CDR3 is TGTGCCACCAGTGACCCAGGGGCCCCACAGGGAATAATAGAGACCCAGTACTTC.